Listed below are T cell receptor beta chains from one sample, sequenced in a study of human T cells and chemical hapten exposure. TCRdb re-analysed the RACE reads in MiXCR, keeping a single row per CDR3 protein. Of under 150,000 distinct CDR3 sequences in the sample, 9% to 14% were seen once. Sequencing used whole blood, obtained in connection with sensitization to the hapten diphenylcyclopropenone (DPC). The receptors stem from a woman between 50 and 59 years old with alopecia areata. Some clones in this sample may be carry-over from other donors' samples. Both conserved end residues are part of each CDR3. D genes are given only for firm matches. Size is omitted from some rows. Given values are once, few, many or a class for expanded clones.

DNA | CDR3 | size | D | J | V
TGTGCCAGCAGCCACGACTGGACGGGCGGCACTGAGCAGTTCTTC | CASSHDWTGGTEQFF | NA | NA | TRBJ2-1 | TRBV11-2
TGTGCCAGCGTACATCTGGCGCGAGTTACCAATGAGCAGTTCTTC | CASVHLARVTNEQFF | many | NA | TRBJ2-1 | TRBV11-2
TGTGCCAGCAGCCCTAACCCTGGTGGAGGGGCCAACGTCCTGACTTTC | CASSPNPGGGANVLTF | NA | NA | TRBJ2-6 | TRBV7-2
TGTGCCAGCAGCTTAGCAGGGGTCAATCAGCCCCAGCATTTT | CASSLAGVNQPQHF | few | NA | TRBJ1-5 | TRBV7-9
TGTGCCAGCAGTAAGGGGGGCTCGGCCAAAAACATTCAGTACTTC | CASSKGGSAKNIQYF | few | NA | TRBJ2-4 | TRBV6-5
TGTGCCAGCAGTTTACGGGACACTCCTAATGAAAAACTGTTTTTT | CASSLRDTPNEKLFF | many | NA | TRBJ1-4 | TRBV27
TGTGCCAGCAGTAGGGGGTTAGGGCGGGCTGAAGCTTTCTTT | CASSRGLGRAEAFF | NA | NA | TRBJ1-1 | TRBV6-5
TGCGCCAGCAGCTCCGGGACACAGAACACCGGGGAGCTGTTTTTT | CASSSGTQNTGELFF | few | NA | TRBJ2-2 | TRBV5-1
TGTGCCAGCTCACCGTGGGACGGGAGCACAGATACGCAGTATTTT | CASSPWDGSTDTQYF | few | NA | TRBJ2-3 | TRBV18
TGTGCCAGCAGTTTATCAGGGACCCTCCGGGTCGAGCAGTACTTC | CASSLSGTLRVEQYF | many | NA | TRBJ2-7 | TRBV27
TGTGCCAGCACCCGGGACAGGGGCCACTACGAGCAGTACTTC | CASTRDRGHYEQYF | NA | TRBD1 | TRBJ2-7 | TRBV5-4
TGTGCCAGCAGCTCCATGAGGAACAGGGAAGCTTTCTTT | CASSSMRNREAFF | NA | NA | TRBJ1-1 | TRBV7-9
TGTGCCAGCAGCTTCCGTATGAGCGAGACCCAGTACTTC | CASSFRMSETQYF | few | NA | TRBJ2-5 | TRBV5-5
TGTGCCAGCAGCTTAGGAGGGAGCGGCACTGAAGCTTTCTTT | CASSLGGSGTEAFF | NA | NA | TRBJ1-1 | TRBV7-2
TGTGCCAGCAGGTCTAATCGGGGCAATCAGCCCCAGCATTTT | CASRSNRGNQPQHF | many | NA | TRBJ1-5 | TRBV2
TGTGCCAGCAGTGTCCTCGGGGACAGGGGATGGCAGCCCCAGCATTTT | CASSVLGDRGWQPQHF | NA | TRBD1 | TRBJ1-5 | TRBV2
TGCAGCGTTGACCGGGGCGCGGGTGCTGAAGCTTTCTTT | CSVDRGAGAEAFF | many | NA | TRBJ1-1 | TRBV29-1
TGCAGCTTGGACAGGGGATTGGGCGTGAACACTGAAGCTTTCTTT | CSLDRGLGVNTEAFF | many | TRBD1 | TRBJ1-1 | TRBV20-1
TGTGCCAGCAGTTTGGGGGGCGCCTACACCTTC | CASSLGGAYTF | NA | NA | TRBJ1-2 | TRBV12-3/TRBV12-4
TGTGCCACCCGACCCGGAGGGACAGAGACCCAGTACTTC | CATRPGGTETQYF | NA | NA | TRBJ2-5 | TRBV19
TGCAGCGGCGTCCACCTCTTGTACGGCTATGGCTACACCTTC | CSGVHLLYGYGYTF | few | NA | TRBJ1-2 | TRBV29-1
TGTGCCAGCAGCTCACAGGGAGGGGAAAAACTGTTTTTT | CASSSQGGEKLFF | many | NA | TRBJ1-4 | TRBV7-8
TGTGCCATCAGACCCTCCGGGCAACCCAACGAGAAGGGTACCGGGGAGCTGTTTTTT | CAIRPSGQPNEKGTGELFF | many | NA | TRBJ2-2 | TRBV10-3
TGTGCCAGCAGCCCCGAGGGACAGCCCCATGGCTACACCTTC | CASSPEGQPHGYTF | NA | TRBD1 | TRBJ1-2 | TRBV12-3/TRBV12-4
TGTGCCAGCAGCCGGGACAGGGCGCAAGGCTACACCTTC | CASSRDRAQGYTF | many | TRBD1 | TRBJ1-2 | TRBV3-1
TGTGCCAGCAGCTTAGCGGCCTTCAATCAGCCCCAGCATTTT | CASSLAAFNQPQHF | NA | NA | TRBJ1-5 | TRBV7-9
TGCAGTGCTTCCTCAGGGGTAGGAGAGACCCAGTACTTC | CSASSGVGETQYF | few | NA | TRBJ2-5 | TRBV20-1
TGTGCCAGCTCAGCCGGGACAGGGGCCTTGAACACTGAAGCTTTCTTT | CASSAGTGALNTEAFF | few | TRBD1 | TRBJ1-1 | TRBV18
TGTGCCAGCAGTCCTGGACAAGGAGGGGACACTGAAGCTTTCTTT | CASSPGQGGDTEAFF | few | NA | TRBJ1-1 | TRBV6-1